This T cell receptor (beta chain) comes out of a study of blood T cell repertoires in COVID-19. Overall study: Material from acute and convalescent COVID-19 was sourced from the United States, Italy and Spain. T cells, B-cell-depleted T cells, or PBMCs provided the cDNA or gDNA that served as material.

The table came from immunoSEQ multiplex PCR; TCRdb's copy has only in-frame clones and leaves some out. The sample holds approximately 80,000 clones; more than 60% are singletons and the top ten take about a sixth. The CDR3 extends over 17 amino acids. V shed 2 bases, J shed 5 bases, and the junction held 12 bases outside the gene matches. CDR1 and CDR2 from the germline V gene are MNHEY and SVGEGT. The receptor was derived from a human donor in a cohort sampled during active COVID-19. The sample was peripheral blood. The chain carries TRBV6-2 or TRBV6-3 and TRBJ2-7; the match to TRBD1 covers 10 bases. Written as DNA, the CDR3 is TGTGCCAGCAGTTACGCCAAATGGACAGGGGGTGTCCACGAGCAGTACTTC. It specifies CASSYAKWTGGVHEQYF.